Following are 9 T cell receptor beta chains from one sample sequenced in a study of beta chain features in type 1 diabetes. Broader study findings: Moderately but significantly shorter TCRB CDR3s were found in Type 1 diabetes patients in all four CD4+ subsets.

The antigens these receptors bind are not known. What was sequenced were expressed TCRB transcripts, since all of the isolated RNA had been reverse transcribed. The assay was immunoSEQ multiplex PCR, and TCRdb's table has in-frame clones only and misses some. Counted here are tens of thousands of clones, 40% to 60% occurring once; the ten biggest clones make up around 2.7%. Source material: Tregs from blood. These receptors came from a woman in her thirties or forties with type 1 diabetes.

The chain is built from TRBV29-1 and TRBJ2-5, with 9 bases lining up with TRBD1. The CDR3 runs 15 residues. The germline V gene encodes CDR1 SQVTM and CDR2 ANQGSEA. V shed 0 bases and J 2 bases; nucleotides not matched to a gene: 4. The DNA of the CDR3 is TGCAGCGTTGAAGATTTCGGGACAGGGCAAGAGACCCAGTACTTC. Translating gives CSVEDFGTGQETQYF.

The sample holds a few counts of this clone. V gene TRBV4-3 combines with J gene TRBJ1-6; D unresolved. The length of the CDR3 is 13 residues. The V gene lost 1 base and the J gene lost 13 bases, with 11 bases spanning the gap. Germline V gene data show CDR1 as LGHNA and CDR2 as YSLEER. CDR3 protein: CASSQVVDRPLHF. The CDR3 DNA reads as TGCGCCAGCAGCCAAGTTGTAGATCGGCCCCTCCACTTT.

The chain has TRBV7-4 and TRBJ1-6, with D unclear. The germline V gene encodes CDR1 SGHVT and CDR2 SQSDAQ. V shed 7 bases and J shed 4 bases, with 14 bases lying between them. There are 15 residues in the CDR3. CDR3: CASNPGAGYNSPLHF. The CDR3 region has the DNA TGTGCCAGCAACCCGGGAGCGGGTTATAATTCACCCCTCCACTTT.

This clone appeared a few times. The rearrangement links TRBV27 to TRBJ2-7, with TRBD1 identical over 7 bases. Germline V CDR1 and CDR2: MNHEY, SMNVEV (reference sequence). V was clipped by 5 bases and J by 1 base; unmatched bases: 5. The CDR3 is 14 amino acids. The CDR3 nucleotides are TGTGCCAGCAGTGGCCGGGACAGATCCTACGAGCAGTACTTC. This gives the protein CASSGRDRSYEQYF.

This clone came up many times. J is TRBJ2-1 and V is TRBV14; D is uncertain. The V gene lost 4 bases and the J gene lost 5 bases, with 3 bases spanning the gap. There are 11 residues in the CDR3. CDR1 is SGHDN, CDR2 FVKESK, per germline. The CDR3 region is CASSLNNEQFF. The CDR3 nucleotides are TGTGCCAGCAGCCTCAACAATGAGCAGTTCTTC.

The chain combines TRBV4-1 with TRBJ1-1; D possibly corresponds to TRBD1 (5 bases). This CDR3 has 15 amino acids. V lost 3 bases and J lost 4, with 15 bases in between. The germline gives CDR1 MGHRA, CDR2 YSYEKL. The CDR3 coding sequence is TGCGCCAGCAGCCAGGGGGGGAGCAGGGCCACTGAAGCTTTCTTT. This encodes CASSQGGSRATEAFF.

This clone has a handful of counts. The V gene is TRBV18, the J gene TRBJ1-1, with D perhaps matching TRBD1 (5 bases). V lost 3 bases and J 1 base, leaving 12 bases between the germline ends. Germline CDR1 is KGHSH and CDR2 is LQKENI. This CDR3 has 15 amino acids. CDR3 DNA sequence: TGTGCCAGCTCACCCCAACAGGTTGAGAACACTGAAGCTTTCTTT. Amino acid sequence: CASSPQQVENTEAFF.

This chain links TRBV7-2 with TRBJ2-6; the D is unclear. CDR3 length: 14 residues. The germline gives CDR1 SGHTA, CDR2 FQGNSA. V shed 6 bases and J shed 0 bases, with 6 bases lying between them. The CDR3 DNA is TGTGCCAGCAGTTTCTTCTCTGGGGCCAACGTCCTGACTTTC. Translating it yields CASSFFSGANVLTF. Full variable domain (rest looked up from reference TRBV7-2 and TRBJ2-6): GAGVSQSPSNKVTEKGKDVELRCDPISGHTALYWYRQSLGQGLEFLIYFQGNSAPDKSGLPSDRFSAERTGGSVSTLTIQRTQQEDSAVYLCASSFFSGANVLTFGAGSRLTVL.

The rearrangement links TRBV7-6 to TRBJ2-7; 8 nucleotides line up with TRBD2. The germline CDR1 and CDR2 sequences are SGHVS and FNYEAQ. Trimming at V came to 1 base and at J to 2 bases, leaving 1 base not matched to a gene. This CDR3 comprises 14 residues. The CDR3 loop reads CASSLVAGTYEQYF. The CDR3 DNA is TGTGCCAGCAGCTTAGTAGCGGGAACCTACGAGCAGTACTTC.